A single sample gave rise to the 31 T cell receptor beta chains below, sequenced in a study of Ad26.COV2.S vaccination and SARS-CoV-2 variants. Treatment specified: about 20 received Ad26.COV2.S at low or high dose, single or two shots; about 5 received placebo; per-sample allocation not given. Each sample was drawn 63 days after the first injection (of vaccine or placebo). TCRdb's copy holds only in-frame clones and misses some; the assay was immunoSEQ multiplex PCR. This sample carries hundreds of thousands of clones, roughly 90% of them seen once, and the ten largest clones take around 1.5%. Material: peripheral blood, obtained in a trial of Ad26.COV2.S vaccine versus placebo. The receptors were gathered from a person aged 18-65 years who received the Ad26.COV2.S COVID-19 vaccine or a placebo.

The V call is TRBV18, the J call TRBJ1-2, with D hard to call. V was pared by 2 bases and J by 2 bases, with 15 bases between. The CDR3 sequence is 16 residues long. Germline V CDR1 and CDR2: KGHSH, LQKENI. The CDR3 loop reads CASSPEAQYQNYGYTF. In nucleotides, the CDR3 is TGTGCCAGCTCACCAGAAGCCCAGTACCAGAACTATGGCTACACCTTC.

Only one count was recorded for this clone. The chain recombines TRBV12-3 or TRBV12-4 with TRBJ1-2; the match to TRBD1 covers 7 bases. With 6 bases clipped from V and 7 bases from J, the junction kept 5 bases outside the gene matches. The CDR3 contains 12 residues. This chain's CDR3 is CASRGTAAGYTF. The CDR3 DNA is TGTGCCAGCAGAGGGACAGCCGCTGGCTACACCTTC.

The rearrangement joins TRBV19 to TRBJ2-1; the D gene is possibly TRBD2 (7 bases). The CDR3 sequence is 14 residues long. The germline V and J ends were trimmed by 5 bases and 4 bases, with 12 bases remaining between them. CDR1 and CDR2 (germline): LNHDA, SQIVND (reference sequence). The CDR3 nucleotides are TGTGCCAGTAGTCTGGGGGGGGCTTACAATGAGCAGTTCTTC. Its translation is CASSLGGAYNEQFF.

The chain combines TRBV6-5 with TRBJ1-1; D is undetermined. The CDR3 spans 13 residues. V was pared by 4 bases and J by 2 bases, with 8 bases between. From germline, CDR1 is MNHEY and CDR2 SVGAGI. CDR3 amino acids: CASSLAGNTEAFF. CDR3 bases: TGTGCCAGCAGTTTAGCAGGAAACACTGAAGCTTTCTTT.

This clone was detected only once. This chain connects TRBV6-6 to TRBJ2-7; TRBD2 agrees at 9 bases. CDR3 length: 14 residues. Germline V lookup: CDR1 MNHNY, CDR2 SVGAGI (reference sequence). J lost 1 base, V lost 4 bases, and 2 bases had no gene match. The CDR3 region is CASSSSGNSYEQYF. The CDR3, as DNA: TGTGCCAGCAGTTCTAGCGGGAATTCCTACGAGCAGTACTTC.

The chain combines TRBV12-5 with TRBJ1-1; no definite D call. Between the trimmed V and J ends, which lost 0 bases and 5 bases, there was a span of 7 bases. The CDR3 is 13 residues long. Per the germline V gene, CDR1 is LGHNT and CDR2 is FRNRAP. CDR3 in amino acids: CASGLVYMTEAFF. As DNA, the CDR3 is TGTGCTAGTGGTTTGGTATATATGACTGAAGCTTTCTTT.

In its sample, this clone was seen once. The genes are TRBV2 and TRBJ2-5; 10 bases agree with TRBD2. The ends lost 7 bases at V and 3 bases at J; junction bases unmatched: 8. The CDR3 length is 15 residues. The germline V gene has CDR1 SNHLY and CDR2 FYNNEI. This CDR3 reads CASNGLAGVKETQYF. The CDR3 region has the DNA TGTGCCAGCAATGGGCTAGCGGGGGTAAAAGAGACCCAGTACTTC.

The chain joins TRBV7-6 to TRBJ2-1, with unresolved D. Germline V CDR1 and CDR2: SGHVS, FNYEAQ. Between the trimmed V and J ends, which lost 4 bases and 8 bases, there was a span of 9 bases. The CDR3 is 12 residues long. The CDR3 loop reads CASSSPGDEQFF. The CDR3 DNA sequence: TGTGCCAGCAGCTCCCCTGGGGATGAGCAGTTCTTC.

The chain carries TRBV30 and TRBJ2-7; D may match TRBD1 or TRBD2 (5 bases each). The CDR3 is made up of 14 amino acids. Germline lookup yields CDR1 GTSNPN and CDR2 SVGIG (reference sequence). V lost 3 bases and J 3 bases, leaving 15 bases between the germline ends. CDR3 protein: CAWRGEGPYYEQYF. The DNA for the CDR3 is TGTGCCTGGAGAGGAGAGGGACCCTACTACGAGCAGTACTTC.

The genes are TRBV6-6 and TRBJ2-3, with 9 bases identical to TRBD2. With V trimmed by 11 bases and J by 0 bases, 6 bases remained unmatched. The CDR3 spans 14 residues. Germline CDR1 reads MNHNY; CDR2 reads SVGAGI (reference sequence). As DNA, the CDR3 is TGTGCCGGGCGGGGGGGAGCTAGCACAGATACGCAGTATTTT. Its protein product is CAGRGGASTDTQYF.

The table lists this clone with a few counts. The V and J genes are TRBV5-1 and TRBJ1-6; TRBD1 might be the D (5 bases). The germline CDR1 and CDR2 sequences are SGHRS and YFSETQ. The CDR3 length is 14 residues. Trimming pared 0 bases from V and 10 bases from J, leaving 11 bases between. The CDR3 bases are TGCGCCAGCAGCTTGGCCGGGGGAGACTCACCCCTCCACTTT. Protein sequence: CASSLAGGDSPLHF.

This clone has just one count. The chain recombines TRBV19 with TRBJ1-2; 9 nucleotides match TRBD1. V lost 5 bases, J lost 4 bases, and 11 bases stayed unmatched. The CDR3 covers 16 residues. Germline-derived CDR1 and CDR2 are LNHDA and SQIVND (reference sequence). The CDR3 loop is CASSPSTGGEAYGYTF. The CDR3 DNA reads TGTGCCAGTAGTCCGTCTACAGGGGGCGAGGCCTATGGCTACACCTTC.

The rearrangement links TRBV4-2 to TRBJ2-7, with no clear D. The CDR3 length is 16 residues. Trimming removed 2 bases from V and 0 bases from J, with 14 bases in between. CDR1 is LGHNA, CDR2 YNFKEQ, per germline. CDR3 in amino acids: CASSQNRGESSYEQYF. The CDR3 DNA follows: TGTGCCAGCAGCCAAAACAGAGGCGAGAGCTCCTACGAGCAGTACTTC.

Points on this clone: In the same sample, other DNA sequences code for this CDR3. The genes are TRBV29-1 and TRBJ2-2; a possible D gene is TRBD1 (5 bases). V lost 4 bases to trimming and J lost 2 bases, with 8 bases between them. CDR1 is SQVTM, CDR2 ANQGSEA, per germline. The CDR3 loop spans 13 amino acids. DNA of the CDR3: TGCAGCGTTGGGACACCCAACACCGGGGAGCTGTTTTTT. As protein: CSVGTPNTGELFF.

This clone was seen once. This chain connects TRBV7-8 to TRBJ1-5; D unclear. The germline V gene encodes CDR1 SGHVS and CDR2 FQNEAQ. Trimming cost V 5 bases and J 0 bases, with 8 bases left between them. CDR3 length: 14 amino acids. In nucleotides, the CDR3 is TGTGCCAGCAGCGTCAGAGATAGCAATCAGCCCCAGCATTTT. This gives the protein CASSVRDSNQPQHF.

This rearrangement joins TRBV5-1 to TRBJ2-3; 10 bases are a match to TRBD2. Germline V CDR1 and CDR2: SGHRS, YFSETQ. CDR3 length equals 15 residues. Germline trimming cut 4 bases from V and 0 bases from J; bases unmatched to any gene: 2. As DNA, the CDR3 is TGCGCCAGCAGCGGACTAGCGGCTAGCACAGATACGCAGTATTTT. Translation: CASSGLAASTDTQYF.

This clone was picked up one time. The rearrangement links TRBV18 to TRBJ1-1, with D possibly TRBD1 on 6 matching bases. The CDR3 loop spans 14 amino acids. The V gene's germline CDR1 is KGHSH and CDR2 LQKENI. V dropped 6 bases and J dropped 3 bases, with 14 bases sitting between them. CDR3: CASSQGRTDTEAFF. The DNA of the CDR3 is TGTGCCAGCTCCCAAGGAAGGACAGACACTGAAGCTTTCTTT.

This chain uses TRBV18 with TRBJ2-1, with D possibly being TRBD1 or TRBD2 (5 bases each). The CDR3 consists of 13 residues. V was trimmed by 4 bases and J by 4 bases, leaving 8 bases between them. CDR1 is KGHSH, CDR2 LQKENI, per germline. CDR3 loop: CASSQGRYNEQFF. CDR3 nucleotide sequence: TGTGCCAGCTCACAGGGACGGTACAATGAGCAGTTCTTC. The variable domain in full, with the rest retrieved from reference TRBV18 and TRBJ2-1, is NAGVMQNPRHLVRRRGQEARLRCSPMKGHSHVYWYRQLPEEGLKFMVYLQKENIIDESGMPKERFSAEFPKEGPSILRIQQVVRGDSAAYFCASSQGRYNEQFFGPGTRLTVL.

Worth noting for this clone: A much larger clone lies one base from this, so it may be a read error. The V call is TRBV25-1, the J call TRBJ1-2, with no clear D. Per germline, CDR1 MGHDK and CDR2 SYGVNS. The ends were cut back, 5 bases at V and 4 bases at J, with 8 bases in the middle. The CDR3 has 12 amino acids. The CDR3 loop reads CASSKSVYGYTF. The CDR3 DNA reads TGTGCCAGCAGTAAATCTGTCTATGGCTACACCTTC.

The rearrangement uses TRBV5-4 and TRBJ2-7; the match to TRBD1 covers 9 bases. J gave up 5 bases and V 4 bases, and 4 bases lay outside the gene matches. From germline, CDR1 is SGHNT and CDR2 YYREEE (reference sequence). The CDR3 length is 13 residues. The CDR3 loop reads CASSPGTGHEQYF. CDR3 DNA: TGTGCCAGCAGCCCCGGGACAGGGCACGAGCAGTACTTC.

The V gene is TRBV5-4, the J gene TRBJ2-1; no definite D call. Trimming took 4 bases from V and 0 from J, leaving 11 bases between them. The germline CDR1 and CDR2 sequences are SGHNT and YYREEE (reference sequence). There are 15 residues in the CDR3. The CDR3 DNA reads as TGTGCCAGCAGCCTAGAACGAAACTCCTACAATGAGCAGTTCTTC. It translates to CASSLERNSYNEQFF.

The count of this clone is one. The rearrangement uses TRBV2 and TRBJ2-5; 12 positions agree with TRBD2. The CDR3 is 17 amino acids. V shed 4 bases and J 1 base; nucleotides not matched to a gene: 7. Germline loops: CDR1 SNHLY, CDR2 FYNNEI. Here the CDR3 reads CASSATSGGGAQETQYF. CDR3 DNA sequence: TGTGCCAGCAGTGCGACTAGCGGGGGTGGGGCCCAAGAGACCCAGTACTTC.

As regards this clone: In the same sample, other DNA sequences code for this CDR3. V is TRBV25-1 and J is TRBJ1-5; 7 bases map to TRBD1. The J segment lost 4 bases and the V segment lost 4 bases, leaving 1 base of the junction unmatched. There are 13 residues in the CDR3. Germline CDR1 MGHDK, CDR2 SYGVNS. CDR3 sequence reads: CASSGTGNQPQHF. CDR3 nucleotide sequence: TGTGCCAGCAGTGGGACAGGTAATCAGCCCCAGCATTTT.

The genes are TRBV6-1 and TRBJ1-5; TRBD1 agrees at 9 bases. CDR3 length: 14 residues. Trimming at V came to 3 bases and at J to 6 bases, leaving 3 bases not matched to a gene. The germline gives CDR1 MNHNS, CDR2 SASEGT. The CDR3 DNA reads TGTGCCAGCAGTGATTCGGACAGGGGTCAGCCCCAGCATTTT. The encoded protein is CASSDSDRGQPQHF.

This clone was observed a few times. The DNA of the CDR3 is TGCGCCAGCAGCTTGGAGGGGGATCTCGCTGAAGCTTTCTTT. It is translated as CASSLEGDLAEAFF. This chain uses TRBV5-1 with TRBJ1-1, with D possibly TRBD1 on 6 matching bases. The CDR3 is made up of 14 amino acids. Trimming took off 0 bases at V and 6 bases at J, with 12 bases between the two ends. Germline V lookup: CDR1 SGHRS, CDR2 YFSETQ.

This sequence joins TRBV7-8 and TRBJ2-1; D is unclear. Trimming removed 5 bases from V and 0 bases from J, with 5 bases in between. This CDR3 region has 13 residues. CDR1 and CDR2 from the germline V gene are SGHVS and FQNEAQ. For the CDR3, the DNA is TGTGCCAGCAGCCCGGGCTCCTACAATGAGCAGTTCTTC. Amino acid sequence: CASSPGSYNEQFF.

The chain has TRBV5-4 and TRBJ2-2; D gene uncertain. Germline CDR1 reads SGHNT; CDR2 reads YYREEE (reference sequence). V was shortened by 0 bases and J by 7 bases, with 4 bases between the two germline ends. This CDR3 is built from 12 residues. The CDR3 reads CASSLGLGELFF. The CDR3 DNA sequence: TGTGCCAGCAGCTTGGGTCTCGGGGAGCTGTTTTTT.

The chain is built from TRBV15 and TRBJ1-1, with D tentatively TRBD1 (5 bases). V lost 3 bases and J 1 base, leaving 6 bases between the germline ends. Per germline, CDR1 LNHNV and CDR2 YYDKDF (reference sequence). The CDR3 spans 13 residues. Here the CDR3 reads CATSSDRNTEAFF. CDR3 DNA: TGTGCCACCAGCAGCGACAGGAACACTGAAGCTTTCTTT.

The V gene is TRBV6-1, the J gene TRBJ1-2; 8 bases match TRBD1. Germline lookup yields CDR1 MNHNS and CDR2 SASEGT. Trimming cost V 3 bases and J 4 bases; bases outside gene matches: 4. The CDR3 is made up of 14 amino acids. The CDR3 DNA reads as TGTGCCAGCAGTGACGACAGGGGTTCCTATGGCTACACCTTC. This codes for CASSDDRGSYGYTF.

V and J are TRBV15 and TRBJ2-7; 7 nucleotides line up with TRBD1. The CDR3 runs 15 residues. The germline V gene encodes CDR1 LNHNV and CDR2 YYDKDF (reference sequence). With V trimmed by 5 bases and J by 4 bases, 11 bases remained unmatched. For the CDR3, the DNA is TGTGCCACCAGCGGGACCCGACAGGGAATGTACGAGCAGTACTTC. Its protein product is CATSGTRQGMYEQYF.

This chain uses TRBV7-2 with TRBJ2-1; 7 nucleotides line up with TRBD2. The CDR3 sequence is 13 residues long. The J segment lost 13 bases and the V segment lost 1 base, leaving 7 bases of the junction unmatched. Germline CDR1 is SGHTA and CDR2 is FQGNSA. For the CDR3, the DNA is TGTGCCAGCAGCTTAGGAGCGGGCGGGAGCCAGTTCTTC. Translation: CASSLGAGGSQFF.